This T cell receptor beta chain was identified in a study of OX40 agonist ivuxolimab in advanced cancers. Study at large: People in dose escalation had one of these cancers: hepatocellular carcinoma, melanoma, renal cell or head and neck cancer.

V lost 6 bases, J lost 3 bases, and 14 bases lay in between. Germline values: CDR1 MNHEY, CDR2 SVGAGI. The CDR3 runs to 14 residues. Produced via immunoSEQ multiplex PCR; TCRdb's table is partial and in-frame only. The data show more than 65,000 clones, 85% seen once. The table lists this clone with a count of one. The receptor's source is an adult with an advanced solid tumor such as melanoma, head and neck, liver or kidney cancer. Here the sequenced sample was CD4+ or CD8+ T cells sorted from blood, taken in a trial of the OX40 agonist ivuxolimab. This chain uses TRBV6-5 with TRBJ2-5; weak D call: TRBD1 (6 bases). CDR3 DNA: TGTGCCAGCAGCATCCTGGGGGCCGAAGAGACCCAGTACTTC. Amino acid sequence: CASSILGAEETQYF.